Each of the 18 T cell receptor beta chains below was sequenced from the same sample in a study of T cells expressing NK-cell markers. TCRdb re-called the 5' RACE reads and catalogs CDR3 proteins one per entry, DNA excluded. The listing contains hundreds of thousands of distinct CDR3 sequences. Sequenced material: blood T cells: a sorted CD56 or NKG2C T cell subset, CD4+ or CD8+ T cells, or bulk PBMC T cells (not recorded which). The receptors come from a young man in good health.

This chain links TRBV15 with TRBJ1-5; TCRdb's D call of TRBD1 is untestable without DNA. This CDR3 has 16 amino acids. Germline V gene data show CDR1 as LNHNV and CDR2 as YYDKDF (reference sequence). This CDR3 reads CATSRDADRANQPQHF.

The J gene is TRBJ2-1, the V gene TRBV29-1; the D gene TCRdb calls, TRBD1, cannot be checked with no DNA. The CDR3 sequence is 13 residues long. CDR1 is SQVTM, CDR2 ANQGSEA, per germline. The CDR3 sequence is CSATGILYNEQFF.

CDR3 sequence reads: CASSSYDLAGAYNEQFF. The chain couples TRBV27 to TRBJ2-1; TCRdb proposes TRBD2, but this gene call is untestable without DNA. The CDR3 is 17 residues long. Looked up from germline, CDR1 is MNHEY and CDR2 is SMNVEV (reference sequence).

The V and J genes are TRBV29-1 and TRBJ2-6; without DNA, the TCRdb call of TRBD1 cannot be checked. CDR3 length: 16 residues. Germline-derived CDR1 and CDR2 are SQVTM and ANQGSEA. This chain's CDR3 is CSVQGALDSGANVLTF.

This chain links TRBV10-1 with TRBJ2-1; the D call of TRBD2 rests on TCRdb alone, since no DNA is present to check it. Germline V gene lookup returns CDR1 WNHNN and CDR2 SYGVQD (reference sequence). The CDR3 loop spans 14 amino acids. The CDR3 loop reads CASSGTSGINEQFF.

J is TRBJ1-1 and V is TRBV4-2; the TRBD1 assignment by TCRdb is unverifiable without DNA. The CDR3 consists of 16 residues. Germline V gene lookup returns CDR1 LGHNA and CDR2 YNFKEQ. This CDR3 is CASSQEAQGRYTEAFF.

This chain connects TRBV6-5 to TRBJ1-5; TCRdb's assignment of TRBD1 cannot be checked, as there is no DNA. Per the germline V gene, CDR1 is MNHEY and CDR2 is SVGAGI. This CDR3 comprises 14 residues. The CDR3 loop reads CASSTDRGIQAQHF.

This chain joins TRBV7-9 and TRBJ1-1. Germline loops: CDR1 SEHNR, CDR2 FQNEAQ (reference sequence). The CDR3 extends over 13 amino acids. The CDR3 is CASSQRGISGAFF.

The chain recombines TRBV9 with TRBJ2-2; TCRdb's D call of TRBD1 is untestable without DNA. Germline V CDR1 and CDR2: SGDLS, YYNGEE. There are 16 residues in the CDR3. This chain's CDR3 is CASSVAGTENTGELFF.

CDR3 amino acids: CASHRRGSGQPQHF. The chain employs TRBV28 and TRBJ1-5; TCRdb designates TRBD1, a call that cannot be tested without DNA. The germline V gene encodes CDR1 MDHEN and CDR2 SYDVKM. This CDR3 has 14 residues.

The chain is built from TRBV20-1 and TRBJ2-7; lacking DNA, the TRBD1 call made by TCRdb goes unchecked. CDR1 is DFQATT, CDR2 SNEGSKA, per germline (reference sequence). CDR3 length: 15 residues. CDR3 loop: CSARVGSDRQNEQYF.

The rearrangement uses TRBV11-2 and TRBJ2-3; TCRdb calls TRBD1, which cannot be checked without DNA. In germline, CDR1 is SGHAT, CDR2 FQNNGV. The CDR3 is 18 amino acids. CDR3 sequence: CASSLDFQGARGTDTQYF. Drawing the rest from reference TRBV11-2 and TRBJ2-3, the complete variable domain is EAGVAQSPRYKIIEKRQSVAFWCNPISGHATLYWYQQILGQGPKLLIQFQNNGVVDDSQLPKDRFSAERLKGVDSTLKIQPAKLEDSAVYLCASSLDFQGARGTDTQYFGPGTRLTVL.

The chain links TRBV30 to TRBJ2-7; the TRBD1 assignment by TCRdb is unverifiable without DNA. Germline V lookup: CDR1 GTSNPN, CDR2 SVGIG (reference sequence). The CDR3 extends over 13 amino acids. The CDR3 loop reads CAWTGGSSSEQYF.

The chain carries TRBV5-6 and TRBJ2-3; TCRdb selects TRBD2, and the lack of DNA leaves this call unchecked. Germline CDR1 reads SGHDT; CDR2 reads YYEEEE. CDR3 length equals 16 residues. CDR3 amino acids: CASKQSIAGGWDTQYF.

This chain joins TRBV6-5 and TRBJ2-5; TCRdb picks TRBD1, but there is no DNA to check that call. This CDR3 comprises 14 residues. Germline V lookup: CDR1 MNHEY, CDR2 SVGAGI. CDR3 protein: CASSYAEGTATQYF.

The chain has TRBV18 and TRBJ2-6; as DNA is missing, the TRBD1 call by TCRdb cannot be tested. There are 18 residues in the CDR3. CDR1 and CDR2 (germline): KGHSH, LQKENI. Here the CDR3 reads CASSPLGTGNSGANVLTF.

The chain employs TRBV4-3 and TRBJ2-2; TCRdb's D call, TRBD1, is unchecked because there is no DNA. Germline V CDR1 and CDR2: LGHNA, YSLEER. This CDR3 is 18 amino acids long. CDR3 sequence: CASSQGATGSANTGELFF.

The CDR3 is CASSQGLWETQYF. The chain combines TRBV4-3 with TRBJ2-5. The CDR3 contains 13 residues. Germline V gene lookup returns CDR1 LGHNA and CDR2 YSLEER.